The 2 T cell receptor beta chains presented below share a single source sample, sequenced in a study of T cell responses to AZD1222 COVID-19 vaccine. Profiled with immunoSEQ multiplex PCR; TCRdb holds only in-frame clones, not every one. In the table there are some 120,000 clones, roughly 87% of which are singletons. The specimen was peripheral blood, collected on day 0 of AZD1222 vaccination. The origin of the receptors is an adult in good health.

The V call is TRBV18, the J call TRBJ2-5; TRBD1 agrees at 7 bases. The CDR3 extends over 13 amino acids. Germline V gene lookup returns CDR1 KGHSH and CDR2 LQKENI. The trim removed 3 bases at V and 4 bases at J, leaving 2 bases unmatched. DNA for the CDR3: TGTGCCAGCTCACCTCCAGGGGGAGAGACCCAGTACTTC. Translation: CASSPPGGETQYF.

The CDR3 spells CASSPDRGGASTEAFF. CDR3 DNA sequence: TGTGCCAGCAGCCCCGACAGGGGAGGGGCCAGCACTGAAGCTTTCTTT. This chain connects TRBV7-8 to TRBJ1-1, with 8 bases lining up with TRBD1. The CDR3 spans 16 residues. The V gene end was trimmed by 5 bases and the J gene end by 4 bases; junction bases not matched to a gene: 12. CDR1 is SGHVS, CDR2 FQNEAQ, per germline. Complete variable domain (other parts from reference TRBV7-8 and TRBJ1-1): GAGVSQSPRYKVAKRGQDVALRCDPISGHVSLFWYQQALGQGPEFLTYFQNEAQLDKSGLPSDRFFAERPEGSVSTLKIQRTQQEDSAVYLCASSPDRGGASTEAFFGQGTRLTVV.